Following are 27 T cell receptor beta chains from one sample sequenced in a study of blood T cell repertoires in COVID-19. Only in-frame clones appear in the TCRdb table, and some are missing; sequencing was by immunoSEQ multiplex PCR. This table holds some 40,000 clones, roughly 92% found once. Sequencing input: peripheral blood. These receptors all stem from a middle-aged man with active COVID-19.

This chain connects TRBV18 to TRBJ2-7, with 9 bases identical to TRBD1. The CDR3 totals 13 residues. Germline V gives CDR1 KGHSH, CDR2 LQKENI. Trimming at V came to 4 bases and at J to 5 bases, leaving 3 bases not matched to a gene. The CDR3 DNA follows: TGTGCCAGCTCACGGGACAGGGCCAACGAGCAGTACTTC. It yields the protein CASSRDRANEQYF.

This chain connects TRBV5-1 to TRBJ1-5, with unresolved D. Trimming took 2 bases from V and 2 from J, leaving 8 bases between them. CDR1 and CDR2 (germline): SGHRS, YFSETQ. CDR3 length equals 14 residues. The CDR3 DNA reads TGCGCCAGCAGCTTAAGCGGTGGCAATCAGCCCCAGCATTTT. It specifies CASSLSGGNQPQHF.

The count of this clone is one. The V and J genes are TRBV20-1 and TRBJ2-3; 7 bases line up with TRBD2. Germline CDR1 reads DFQATT; CDR2 reads SNEGSKA (reference sequence). The J segment lost 4 bases and the V segment lost 3 bases, leaving 1 base of the junction unmatched. The CDR3 runs to 12 residues. This chain's CDR3 is CSASGGADTQYF. The DNA for the CDR3 is TGCAGTGCTAGTGGGGGGGCAGATACGCAGTATTTT.

The J gene is TRBJ2-7, the V gene TRBV2; D is perhaps TRBD2 (6 bases). This CDR3 contains 15 residues. Germline values: CDR1 SNHLY, CDR2 FYNNEI. The germline V and J ends were trimmed by 7 bases and 0 bases, with 16 bases remaining between them. CDR3 sequence (DNA): TGTGCCAGCAACCTCGGCGGGGCCGACTCCTACGAGCAGTACTTC. Protein product: CASNLGGADSYEQYF.

The chain links TRBV7-2 to TRBJ2-1; TRBD2 aligns across 14 bases. Per the germline V gene, CDR1 is SGHTA and CDR2 is FQGNSA. The CDR3 has 18 residues. With 5 bases clipped from V and 0 bases from J, the junction kept 6 bases outside the gene matches. The CDR3 sequence is CASSPGTSGGRSYNEQFF. The CDR3 DNA reads as TGTGCCAGCAGCCCAGGGACTAGCGGGGGACGCTCCTACAATGAGCAGTTCTTC. The complete variable domain, with remaining parts taken from reference TRBV7-2 and TRBJ2-1, reads GAGVSQSPSNKVTEKGKDVELRCDPISGHTALYWYRQSLGQGLEFLIYFQGNSAPDKSGLPSDRFSAERTGGSVSTLTIQRTQQEDSAVYLCASSPGTSGGRSYNEQFFGPGTRLTVL.

The chain joins TRBV3-1 (or the pseudogene TRBV3-2) to TRBJ2-6; D is undetermined. The CDR3 spans 15 residues. Trimming left V 4 bases short and J 0 bases short, with 7 bases between. The germline V gene encodes CDR1 LGHDT and CDR2 YNNKEL (reference sequence). CDR3 protein: CASSPLFSGANVLTF. For the CDR3, the DNA is TGTGCCAGCAGCCCTTTATTCTCTGGGGCCAACGTCCTGACTTTC.

The chain has TRBV27 and TRBJ2-6, with a possible D match to TRBD2 (5 bases). Per germline, CDR1 MNHEY and CDR2 SMNVEV (reference sequence). Trimming took off 3 bases at V and 0 bases at J, with 9 bases between the two ends. The length of the CDR3 is 16 residues. CDR3 DNA: TGTGCCAGCAGTTTTGGAGGATCCTCTGGGGCCAACGTCCTGACTTTC. Protein product: CASSFGGSSGANVLTF.

The CDR3 coding sequence is TGTGCCAGCAGTCGGACAGGGGAGGAGACCCAGTACTTC. This codes for CASSRTGEETQYF. This chain joins TRBV27 and TRBJ2-5; the match to TRBD1 covers 9 bases. CDR1 and CDR2 (germline): MNHEY, SMNVEV (reference sequence). V was pared by 5 bases and J by 5 bases, with 3 bases of the junction left unmatched. This CDR3 is built from 13 residues.

The V and J genes are TRBV7-9 and TRBJ2-7; D is unclear. Trimming removed 0 bases from V and 7 bases from J, with 13 bases in between. Germline V gene sequence: CDR1 SEHNR, CDR2 FQNEAQ (reference sequence). CDR3 length equals 14 residues. The CDR3 nucleotides are TGTGCCAGCAGCTTAGCGAGTCACTCCTTGGAGCAGTACTTC. Translated, it gives CASSLASHSLEQYF.

The rearrangement links TRBV5-4 to TRBJ1-2, with 7 nucleotides matching TRBD1. Germline values: CDR1 SGHNT, CDR2 YYREEE (reference sequence). This CDR3 region has 15 residues. V dropped 3 bases and J dropped 0; count of bases not matched to a gene: 5. The CDR3 spells CASSSGGTANYGYTF. The CDR3 DNA is TGTGCCAGCAGCTCGGGCGGGACAGCTAACTATGGCTACACCTTC.

The V and J genes are TRBV18 and TRBJ2-5; 8 bases are a match to TRBD2. Germline assignment: CDR1 KGHSH and CDR2 LQKENI. CDR3 length equals 14 residues. J gave up 7 bases and V 0 bases, and 4 bases lay outside the gene matches. CDR3 amino acids: CASSPPTGGVTQYF. The CDR3, as DNA: TGTGCCAGCTCACCACCGACGGGGGGGGTGACCCAGTACTTC.

This clone has just one count. CDR3: CASSLGQGSEAFF. The DNA of the CDR3 is TGTGCCAGCAGCTTGGGACAGGGCTCCGAAGCTTTCTTT. This chain links TRBV5-5 with TRBJ1-1; the match to TRBD1 covers 7 bases. The germline V gene has CDR1 SGHKS and CDR2 YYEKEE (reference sequence). The CDR3 totals 13 residues. Trimming removed 0 bases from V and 8 bases from J; junction bases left unmatched: 4.

The chain employs TRBV3-1 (or the pseudogene TRBV3-2) and TRBJ2-3; the match to TRBD2 covers 13 bases. V gave up 4 bases and J gave up 3 bases; unmatched junction bases: 7. Looked up from germline, CDR1 is LGHDT and CDR2 is YNNKEL (reference sequence). The CDR3 loop spans 17 amino acids. The chain's CDR3 is CASSPRLAGGSTDTQYF. The CDR3 bases are TGTGCCAGCAGCCCGCGACTAGCGGGGGGCAGTACAGATACGCAGTATTTT.

The J gene is TRBJ1-2, the V gene TRBV5-8; the D is unclear. Trimming took 4 bases from V and 4 from J, leaving 11 bases between them. There are 13 residues in the CDR3. Germline V gene sequence: CDR1 SGHTS, CDR2 YDEGEE. CDR3: CASSNKRGYGYTF. DNA of the CDR3: TGTGCCAGCAGCAACAAACGGGGCTATGGCTACACCTTC.

The chain combines TRBV11-3 with TRBJ1-4, with no clear D. Between the trimmed V and J ends, which lost 0 bases and 10 bases, there was a span of 9 bases. This CDR3 is 13 amino acids long. Germline assignment: CDR1 SGHNT and CDR2 YENEEA. CDR3 nucleotides: TGTGCCAGCAGCTTAGAGTCGGGAGGAAAACTGTTTTTT. Amino acids: CASSLESGGKLFF.

This clone was seen a single time. This chain connects TRBV6-5 to TRBJ2-5; tentative D call: TRBD2 (6 bases). In germline, CDR1 is MNHEY, CDR2 SVGAGI. This CDR3 is 15 amino acids long. Trimming shortened V by 8 bases and J by 3 bases, and 19 bases separated the two germline ends. The DNA of the CDR3 is TGTGCCAGCGCTGGGCTAGGAGGGTCCAAAGAGACCCAGTACTTC. Translating it yields CASAGLGGSKETQYF.

This chain uses TRBV7-3 with TRBJ2-2, with TRBD2 as a possible D gene (5 bases). The germline CDR1 and CDR2 sequences are SGHTA and FQGTGA. Deletions cut 2 bases from V and 5 bases from J, with 12 bases between. CDR3 length: 15 amino acids. This CDR3 is CASSLLGSSTGELFF. DNA of the CDR3: TGTGCCAGCAGCTTATTAGGGAGTAGTACCGGGGAGCTGTTTTTT.

This clone has a handful of counts. The rearrangement links TRBV4-2 to TRBJ2-7; 7 nucleotides match TRBD2. Trimming took 4 bases from V and 3 from J; bases not matched to a gene: 6. Looked up from germline, CDR1 is LGHNA and CDR2 is YNFKEQ. CDR3 length: 14 residues. The CDR3 sequence: CASSPGLHFYEQYF. Here the CDR3 DNA reads TGTGCCAGCAGCCCGGGACTACATTTCTACGAGCAGTACTTC.

This clone was seen more than once but under ten times. V and J are TRBV5-4 and TRBJ1-6, with 7 bases that match TRBD1. The V gene end was trimmed by 2 bases and the J gene end by 8 bases; junction bases not matched to a gene: 4. The CDR3 totals 14 residues. Germline lookup yields CDR1 SGHNT and CDR2 YYREEE (reference sequence). The DNA of the CDR3 is TGTGCCAGCAGCTTCGGGCAGGGGGATTCACCCCTCCACTTT. Its protein product is CASSFGQGDSPLHF.

Here the CDR3 DNA reads TGTGCCAGCAGCTTAGAGGGGCCCACGGATACGCAGTATTTT. Its protein is CASSLEGPTDTQYF. The V gene is TRBV11-3, the J gene TRBJ2-3, with a tentative D call TRBD1 (5 bases). CDR1 SGHNT and CDR2 YENEEA come from the germline V gene. The CDR3 loop spans 14 amino acids. V was cut by 0 bases and J by 6 bases, with 10 bases left in between.

This clone was detected only once. The rearrangement uses TRBV24-1 and TRBJ2-1; tentatively, D is TRBD2 (5 bases). Per the germline V gene, CDR1 is KGHDR and CDR2 is SFDVKD. V was trimmed by 3 bases and J by 2 bases, leaving 10 bases between them. The CDR3 contains 15 residues. CDR3 nucleotides: TGTGCCACCAGTGATAGCGGAGCAGCCTACAATGAGCAGTTCTTC. Translated: CATSDSGAAYNEQFF.

The J gene is TRBJ2-5, the V gene TRBV9; 8 bases are a match to TRBD2. Germline V CDR1 and CDR2: SGDLS, YYNGEE. This CDR3 has 14 amino acids. The trim removed 5 bases at V and 5 bases at J, leaving 8 bases unmatched. CDR3 DNA sequence: TGTGCCAGCAGTACGATAGCGGGATCGGAGACCCAGTACTTC. Translating it yields CASSTIAGSETQYF.

This clone has just one count. V usage is TRBV30 and J usage is TRBJ1-1; a weak D match, TRBD1 (5 bases). Between the trimmed V and J ends, which lost 0 bases and 8 bases, there was a span of 13 bases. Germline loops: CDR1 GTSNPN, CDR2 SVGIG (reference sequence). CDR3 length: 13 residues. CDR3 loop: CAWSVYQGVEAFF. The CDR3 DNA follows: TGTGCCTGGAGTGTATACCAGGGCGTCGAAGCTTTCTTT.

The CDR3 bases are TGTGCCAGCAGCCGGACAGGGATTAGCAATCAGCCCCAGCATTTT. Its protein product is CASSRTGISNQPQHF. The chain combines TRBV3-1 (or the pseudogene TRBV3-2) with TRBJ1-5; 8 nucleotides agree with TRBD1. V lost 4 bases and J lost 0; bases outside the gene matches: 2. Germline CDR1 LGHDT, CDR2 YNNKEL (reference sequence). The CDR3 runs 15 residues.

The chain couples TRBV19 to TRBJ1-2; the D is unclear. CDR1 and CDR2 from the germline V gene are LNHDA and SQIVND (reference sequence). The CDR3 spans 13 residues. Trimming took 3 bases from V and 6 from J, leaving 11 bases between them. This chain's CDR3 is CASSIGPRDGYTF. In DNA form, the CDR3 reads TGTGCCAGTAGTATCGGTCCGAGGGATGGCTACACCTTC.

The CDR3 nucleotides read TGTGCCAGCAAGAGGGCTGGCAATCAGCCCCAGCATTTT. Its translation: CASKRAGNQPQHF. The chain has TRBV2 and TRBJ1-5; D ambiguous. The germline gives CDR1 SNHLY, CDR2 FYNNEI. The CDR3 spans 13 residues. Trimming pared 7 bases from V and 2 bases from J, leaving 9 bases between.

The gene calls are TRBV10-1 and TRBJ2-7, with 11 nucleotides matching TRBD1. The CDR3 runs 14 residues. V was pared by 6 bases and J by 5 bases, with 6 bases of the junction left unmatched. The germline gives CDR1 WNHNN, CDR2 SYGVQD (reference sequence). The CDR3 DNA reads as TGCGCCAGCAGCCGATGGACAGGGGGCCACGAGCAGTACTTC. Translation: CASSRWTGGHEQYF.